Each of the 7 T cell receptor beta chains below was sequenced from the same sample in a study of OX40 agonist ivuxolimab in advanced cancers. Sequenced by immunoSEQ multiplex PCR; TCRdb stores in-frame clones only, minus some. The sample lists tens of thousands of clones, 85% to 90% occurring once. The sample was CD4+ or CD8+ T cells sorted from blood, taken in a trial of the OX40 agonist ivuxolimab. These receptors originate from an adult with an advanced solid tumor such as melanoma, head and neck, liver or kidney cancer.

This chain links TRBV11-2 with TRBJ1-6; D is possibly TRBD1 (6 bases). Germline CDR1 is SGHAT and CDR2 is FQNNGV. CDR3 length equals 19 residues. The ends were cut back, 4 bases at V and 10 bases at J, with 29 bases in the middle. The CDR3 sequence: CASSSGETRTDPSVSPLHF. The CDR3 DNA is TGTGCCAGCAGCTCCGGGGAAACTCGGACAGACCCATCTGTCTCACCCCTCCACTTT.

The chain couples TRBV19 to TRBJ2-7; TRBD2 aligns across 10 bases. V shed 5 bases, J shed 4 bases, and the junction held 11 bases outside the gene matches. CDR1 and CDR2 (germline): LNHDA, SQIVND (reference sequence). The length of the CDR3 is 16 residues. The CDR3 bases are TGTGCCAGTAGTGCCTTCCAACTAGCGGGGAAATACGAGCAGTACTTC. It specifies CASSAFQLAGKYEQYF.

The V and J genes are TRBV7-2 and TRBJ2-5; TRBD1 agrees at 8 bases. V lost 5 bases, J lost 5 bases, and 7 bases stayed unmatched. This CDR3 spans 14 amino acids. Per germline, CDR1 SGHTA and CDR2 FQGNSA. CDR3 coding DNA: TGTGCCAGCAGCGCAACGAGACAGGGGGAGACCCAGTACTTC. Translation gives CASSATRQGETQYF.

The J gene is TRBJ2-5, the V gene TRBV7-2, with 10 bases lining up with TRBD1. Trimming cost V 0 bases and J 2 bases; bases outside gene matches: 9. The germline gives CDR1 SGHTA, CDR2 FQGNSA. The CDR3 extends over 18 amino acids. CDR3: CASSLASPGQGFQETQYF. In DNA form, the CDR3 reads TGTGCCAGCAGCTTAGCCTCCCCGGGACAGGGGTTTCAAGAGACCCAGTACTTC.

The chain carries TRBV29-1 and TRBJ2-5; D is possibly TRBD1 (6 bases). Trimming took 2 bases from V and 5 from J, leaving 12 bases between them. Per the germline V gene, CDR1 is SQVTM and CDR2 is ANQGSEA. The CDR3 sequence is 13 residues long. The CDR3, as DNA: TGCAGCGTTGAACGACAGGCCGGGGAGACCCAGTACTTC. Translated: CSVERQAGETQYF. Full variable domain (missing parts from reference TRBV29-1 and TRBJ2-5): SAVISQKPSRDICQRGTSLTIQCQVDSQVTMMFWYRQQPGQSLTLIATANQGSEATYESGFVIDKFPISRPNLTFSTLTVSNMSPEDSSIYLCSVERQAGETQYFGPGTRLLVL.

This clone was found once. The CDR3 DNA follows: TGTGCCAGCAGTGAATTTGGAGAAAAACTGTTTTTT. Its protein is CASSEFGEKLFF. The chain has TRBV25-1 and TRBJ1-4, with D hard to call. The V and J ends lost 1 base and 8 bases respectively, with 5 bases between them. The germline CDR1 and CDR2 sequences are MGHDK and SYGVNS. CDR3 length: 12 amino acids.

In its sample, this clone was seen a few times. This specimen includes other DNA sequences encoding the same CDR3. This chain uses TRBV4-3 with TRBJ1-4, with TRBD1 as a possible D gene (6 bases). Germline V gene data show CDR1 as LGHNA and CDR2 as YSLEER. V lost 1 base, J lost 8 bases, and 8 bases lay in between. The CDR3 has 13 amino acids. The DNA of the CDR3 is TGCGCCAGCAGCCAAGTTCAGGGGGAAAAACTGTTTTTT. It codes for CASSQVQGEKLFF.